This T cell receptor beta chain was sequenced for a study of blood T cell repertoires in COVID-19. Overall study context: PBMCs, B-cell-depleted T cells, or T cells were the source of the cDNA or gDNA that made up the material.

Per the study methods: Amplifying reference gene primers gave estimates of nucleated cell counts. Method: immunoSEQ multiplex PCR; TCRdb's copy keeps in-frame clones and lacks some. Clone size and V and J calls were adopted from that table, with D and trimming inferred from the DNA. This sample has tens of thousands of clones, with approximately 85% found just once. V shed 4 bases and J 0 bases; nucleotides not matched to a gene: 2. CDR1 and CDR2 from the germline V gene are SNHLY and FYNNEI. The CDR3 sequence is 14 residues long. Sequenced material: peripheral blood. V and J are TRBV2 and TRBJ2-5; 7 nucleotides line up with TRBD1. The receptor was derived from a human donor in a cohort sampled during active COVID-19. The CDR3: CASSGDSYQETQYF. The DNA of the CDR3 is TGTGCCAGCAGTGGGGACAGCTACCAAGAGACCCAGTACTTC.